In its sample, the clone carrying this TCR beta chain was seen once. Per the authors' pipeline: From reference gene primer amplification, estimates of nucleated cell counts were derived. The assay was immunoSEQ multiplex PCR, and TCRdb's table has in-frame clones only and misses some. V, J and clone size are taken as reported in that table, and D and trimming were inferred from the DNA itself. The table has tens of thousands of clones, around nine tenths seen once. The entry originates in a study of blood T cell repertoires in COVID-19. Study details: The origin of the acute and convalescent COVID-19 samples was the United States, Italy and Spain. T cells, B-cell-depleted T cells, or PBMCs supplied cDNA or gDNA.

The TCR comes from an elderly woman with active or convalescent COVID-19. Specimen: peripheral blood.

DNA for the CDR3: TGTGCCAACCCAAGAAAAACCAGTAGCACAGATACGCAGTATTTT. Its translation: CANPRKTSSTDTQYF. The chain couples TRBV3-1 (or the pseudogene TRBV3-2) to TRBJ2-3; no clear D. V lost 10 bases to trimming and J lost 0 bases, with 17 bases between them. Germline assignment: CDR1 LGHDT and CDR2 YNNKEL (reference sequence). The CDR3 extends over 15 amino acids.